This T cell receptor beta chain was identified in a study of shared T cell receptors in the human thymus. The table came from immunoSEQ multiplex PCR; TCRdb's copy has only in-frame clones and leaves some out. There are 700,000 or so clones in the sample; 70% to 90% occur only once, and approximately 0.01% lies in the top ten. The CDR3 runs to 15 residues. Germline CDR1 reads MGHDK; CDR2 reads SYGVNS. V lost 4 bases and J lost 0, with 10 bases in between. These data were also filed under a second study, of human thymus T cells. That work states: Resections removed during corrective heart surgery provided the thymus tissue used. Apparent bias marked the V and J gene usage of thymic and blood repertoires. Related research described thymic repertoires that were highly overlapping among unrelated individuals.

The chain employs TRBV25-1 and TRBJ1-3, with D perhaps matching TRBD1 (5 bases). The receptor was isolated from a girl less than two years old with a congenital heart defect. Sequencing was done on a sample of thymocytes. This CDR3 reads CASSVQGSSGNTIYF. The DNA of the CDR3 is TGTGCCAGCAGTGTCCAGGGATCCTCTGGAAACACCATATATTTT.